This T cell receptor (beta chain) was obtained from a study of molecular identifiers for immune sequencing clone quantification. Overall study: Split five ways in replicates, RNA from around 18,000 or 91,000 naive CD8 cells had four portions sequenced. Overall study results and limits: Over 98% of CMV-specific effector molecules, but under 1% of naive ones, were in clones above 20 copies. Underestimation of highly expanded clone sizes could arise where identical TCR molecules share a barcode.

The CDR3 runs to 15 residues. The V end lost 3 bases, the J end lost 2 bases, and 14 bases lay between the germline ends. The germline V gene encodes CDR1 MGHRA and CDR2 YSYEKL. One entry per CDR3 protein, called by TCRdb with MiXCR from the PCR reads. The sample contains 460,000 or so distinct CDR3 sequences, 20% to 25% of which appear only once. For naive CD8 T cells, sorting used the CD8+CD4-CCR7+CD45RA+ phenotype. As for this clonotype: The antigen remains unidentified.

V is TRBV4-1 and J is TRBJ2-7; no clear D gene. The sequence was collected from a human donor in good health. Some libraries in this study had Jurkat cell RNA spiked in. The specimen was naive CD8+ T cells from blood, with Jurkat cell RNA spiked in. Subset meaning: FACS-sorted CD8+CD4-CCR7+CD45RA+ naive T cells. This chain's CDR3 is CASSQVSRAAYEQYF. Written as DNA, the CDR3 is TGCGCCAGCAGCCAGGTCTCTAGGGCAGCCTACGAGCAGTACTTC.